This TCR beta chain was sequenced for a study of OX40 agonist ivuxolimab in advanced cancers. Study-wide background: Partial responses occurred in three patients (one hepatocellular carcinoma, two cutaneous melanoma).

Anyone with autoimmune disease history or systemic immunosuppression was excluded. The data were produced by immunoSEQ multiplex PCR, yet TCRdb's version contains in-frame clones alone and is incomplete. The sample lists around 65,000 clones; 70% to 90% were seen once. Broader study findings: In the 0.1-3.0 mg/kg groups, partial responders showed among the lowest expansion.

With respect to this clone: Its antigen is unidentified.

Germline CDR1 reads MGHDK; CDR2 reads SYGVNS. V was cut by 1 base and J by 9 bases, with 4 bases left in between. The CDR3 loop spans 11 amino acids. The chain joins TRBV25-1 to TRBJ2-1; unclear D gene. The source is an adult with an advanced solid tumor such as melanoma, head and neck, liver or kidney cancer. This specimen was CD4+ or CD8+ T cells sorted from blood, taken in a trial of the OX40 agonist ivuxolimab. The CDR3, as DNA: TGTGCCAGCAGTGAATTAGGTGAGCAGTTCTTC. Protein product: CASSELGEQFF.